These 9 T cell receptor beta chains came from one sample sequenced in a study of control samples from healthy donors and cancer patients. The data were produced by immunoSEQ multiplex PCR, yet TCRdb's version contains in-frame clones alone and is incomplete. The table lists 150,000 or so clones, around 95% of them singletons. The specimen sequenced was blood. The receptor source for this set is a woman aged 55-69 years in good health.

The J gene is TRBJ1-1, the V gene TRBV5-5; D unresolved. This CDR3 spans 14 amino acids. Trimming removed 1 base from V and 4 bases from J, with 11 bases in between. CDR1 is SGHKS, CDR2 YYEKEE, per germline (reference sequence). The chain's CDR3 is CASSLRPMGTEAFF. For the CDR3, the DNA is TGTGCCAGCAGCTTGCGCCCGATGGGCACTGAAGCTTTCTTT.

The chain couples TRBV2 to TRBJ2-3; 10 bases are a match to TRBD2. Losses at the gene ends were 7 bases for V and 4 bases for J; bases not matched to a gene: 8. Germline CDR1 SNHLY, CDR2 FYNNEI. The CDR3 has 15 amino acids. The CDR3 sequence: CASKGLAGAPDTQYF. For the CDR3, the DNA is TGTGCCAGCAAGGGCCTAGCGGGGGCCCCAGATACGCAGTATTTT.

This chain connects TRBV9 to TRBJ1-2; 10 bases are shared with TRBD1. CDR1 is SGDLS, CDR2 YYNGEE, per germline. This CDR3 is 16 amino acids long. The ends lost 3 bases at V and 2 bases at J; junction bases unmatched: 7. This CDR3 reads CASSGSDRGLNYGYTF. CDR3 DNA: TGTGCCAGCAGCGGCTCGGACAGGGGGTTGAACTATGGCTACACCTTC.

V and J are TRBV5-5 and TRBJ2-5; D gene ambiguous. There are 12 residues in the CDR3. The germline gives CDR1 SGHKS, CDR2 YYEKEE (reference sequence). Deletions cut 6 bases from V and 6 bases from J, with 12 bases between. CDR3: CASTSSSKTQYF. The DNA of the CDR3 is TGTGCCAGCACCTCGAGTTCCAAGACCCAGTACTTC.

The chain combines TRBV5-5 with TRBJ1-6, with unresolved D. The ends were cut back, 1 base at V and 1 base at J, with 21 bases in the middle. CDR1 is SGHKS, CDR2 YYEKEE, per germline (reference sequence). This CDR3 spans 20 amino acids. Written as DNA, the CDR3 is TGTGCCAGCAGCTTGTCCTTGGTGGCAGGAGGAGCGTCCTATAATTCACCCCTCCACTTT. Translated: CASSLSLVAGGASYNSPLHF.

This sequence joins TRBV6-2 or TRBV6-3 and TRBJ2-5, with D uncertain. Trimming took off 3 bases at V and 1 base at J, with 3 bases between the two ends. The CDR3 totals 12 residues. In germline, CDR1 is MNHEY, CDR2 SVGEGT. CDR3 in DNA: TGTGCCAGCAGTTATGTCCAAGAGACCCAGTACTTC. It translates to CASSYVQETQYF.

The chain employs TRBV2 and TRBJ1-5; D uncertain. The CDR3 is made up of 14 amino acids. The V end was cut by 4 bases, the J end by 4 bases, with 11 bases between. Germline loops: CDR1 SNHLY, CDR2 FYNNEI. The CDR3 loop reads CASSGKDRNQPQHF. CDR3 in DNA: TGTGCCAGCAGTGGAAAAGACCGTAATCAGCCCCAGCATTTT.

The chain is built from TRBV7-2 and TRBJ1-2, with D hard to call. The CDR3 extends over 13 amino acids. Germline V gene data show CDR1 as SGHTA and CDR2 as FQGNSA. Trimming stripped 2 bases from V and 7 bases from J, with 11 bases between. CDR3 in amino acids: CASSLREGSGYTF. Here the CDR3 DNA reads TGTGCCAGCAGCTTACGGGAAGGATCTGGCTACACCTTC.

With respect to this clone: Other DNA sequences from this sample encode an identical CDR3 as well. The CDR3 sequence is CASSIRAGEETQYF. CDR3 in DNA: TGTGCCAGTAGTATTCGAGCGGGAGAAGAGACCCAGTACTTC. V and J are TRBV19 and TRBJ2-5; 8 nucleotides agree with TRBD2. V was pared by 3 bases and J by 3 bases, with 3 bases of the junction left unmatched. The CDR3 is 14 amino acids. Germline V gene sequence: CDR1 LNHDA, CDR2 SQIVND (reference sequence).